These T cell receptor beta chains were read from a single sample in a study of T cells expressing NK-cell markers. Reprocessing the 5' RACE reads, TCRdb reports a single entry for every CDR3 protein and omits DNA. The table for this sample gives some 450,000 distinct CDR3 sequences. Sequences were obtained from blood T cells: a sorted CD56 or NKG2C T cell subset, CD4+ or CD8+ T cells, or bulk PBMC T cells (not recorded which). All receptors derive from a woman between 18 and 70 years old in good health. The CDR3 runs from the conserved cysteine through the conserved F or W.

J gene	V gene	CDR3 protein
TRBJ2-5	TRBV5-5	CASSPGQAKWTQYF
TRBJ1-2	TRBV7-8	CASSLGDGYYGYTF
TRBJ1-1	TRBV12-3/TRBV12-4	CASSFTGRTLGTEAFF
TRBJ2-7	TRBV30	CAWTSGLATHEQYF
TRBJ1-1	TRBV11-1	CASSPIIGAVNTEAFF
TRBJ1-6	TRBV4-3	CASSQVGTTIYNSPLHF
TRBJ2-1	TRBV27	CASSQRGGPYNEQFF
TRBJ2-1	TRBV11-1	CASSPIAGVRNEQFF
TRBJ2-3	TRBV7-9	CASSSPMTSGRTDTQYF
TRBJ2-5	TRBV20-1	CSALFRGQETQYF
TRBJ2-3	TRBV9	CASGVSGRDSDTQYF
TRBJ2-7	TRBV28	CASSLGVSYEQYF
TRBJ1-5	TRBV20-1	CSAWWGRNQPQHF
TRBJ2-7	TRBV6-2/TRBV6-3	CASSRTFYEQYF
TRBJ2-2	TRBV20-1	CSARGVIAGGDTGELFF
TRBJ2-1	TRBV6-4	CASSDSMYSNEQFF
TRBJ2-7	TRBV6-2/TRBV6-3	CASGWGDSFEQYF
TRBJ2-3	TRBV6-1	CASSTHQGHGADTQYF
TRBJ2-1	TRBV24-1	CATSVIAGALYNEQFF
TRBJ2-3	TRBV27	CASSFSAGGLDTQYF
TRBJ1-6	TRBV20-1	CSARTDRSDHSPLHF
TRBJ1-1	TRBV7-9	CASREGALNTEAFF
TRBJ2-1	TRBV11-1	CASSPAFAGGPKIYNEQFF
TRBJ1-6	TRBV12-3/TRBV12-4	CASSLVQGYNSPLHF
TRBJ1-6	TRBV27	CASSLRSTPPNSPLHF
TRBJ2-1	TRBV28	CASSLRVAGASYNEQFF
TRBJ2-2	TRBV24-1	CATSGGQDGGELFF
TRBJ2-1	TRBV12-3/TRBV12-4	CASSFRLYNEQFF
TRBJ2-7	TRBV28	CASSLASGSSGYEQYF
TRBJ2-3	TRBV7-2	CASSLGSGKDTQYF
TRBJ2-2	TRBV19	CASSIVSGNTGELFF
TRBJ1-2	TRBV29-1	CSAGEGNYGYTF
TRBJ1-2	TRBV9	CASTQPGGRYGYTF
TRBJ2-7	TRBV7-2	CASSFPGGRVLEQYF
TRBJ2-1	TRBV29-1	CSVELDVNEQFF
TRBJ2-7	TRBV28	CASSIGQYEQYF